A selection of T cell receptor beta chains follows, all from one sample in a study of blood T cell repertoires in COVID-19. Sequencing was performed with immunoSEQ multiplex PCR; in TCRdb, only in-frame clones are kept and a portion is missing. The sample comprises about 42,000 clones, around 89% of which are singletons, and 6.2% rests with the top ten. Sequencing used peripheral blood. The receptors were sampled from a human donor in a cohort sampled during active COVID-19. CDR3s include the opening cysteine and the closing phenylalanine or tryptophan. Fields, in order: J gene, V gene, D gene, CDR3 protein, CDR3 DNA. D genes are given only for firm matches.

J: TRBJ2-1; V: TRBV4-1; D: TRBD1; CDR3: CASRPGQGYPHGDEQFF; DNA: TGCGCCAGCAGGCCAGGACAGGGGTACCCCCATGGGGATGAGCAGTTCTTC
J: TRBJ1-3; V: TRBV4-2; D: NA; CDR3: CASSQWSRGDGNTIYF; DNA: TGTGCCAGCAGCCAATGGAGTAGGGGCGATGGAAACACCATATATTTT
J: TRBJ2-1; V: TRBV7-8; D: NA; CDR3: CASSLERPWDEQFF; DNA: TGTGCCAGCAGCTTAGAGCGCCCTTGGGATGAGCAGTTCTTC
J: TRBJ2-3; V: TRBV5-1; D: TRBD2; CDR3: CASSTLAGISTDTQYF; DNA: TGCGCCAGCAGCACCCTAGCGGGAATTAGCACAGATACGCAGTATTTT
J: TRBJ2-1; V: TRBV6-4; D: NA; CDR3: CASSREGGNEQFF; DNA: TGTGCCAGCAGTCGGGAAGGGGGCAATGAGCAGTTCTTC
J: TRBJ1-2; V: TRBV3-1/TRBV3-2; D: TRBD1; CDR3: CASSNSDRGNYGYTF; DNA: TGTGCCAGCAGCAACTCGGACAGGGGGAACTATGGCTACACCTTC
J: TRBJ2-6; V: TRBV7-6; D: NA; CDR3: CASSLVDREAGANVLTF; DNA: TGTGCCAGCAGCTTAGTAGACAGGGAGGCTGGGGCCAACGTCCTGACTTTC
J: TRBJ1-2; V: TRBV4-1; D: NA; CDR3: CASSQDVGYGYTF; DNA: TGCGCCAGCAGCCAAGATGTCGGGTATGGCTACACCTTC
J: TRBJ1-1; V: TRBV4-3; D: NA; CDR3: CASSQGLPGSTEAFF; DNA: TGCGCCAGCAGCCAAGGTCTTCCGGGGAGCACTGAAGCTTTCTTT
J: TRBJ2-4; V: TRBV19; D: TRBD1; CDR3: CASSRRGQGEDIQYF; DNA: TGTGCCAGTAGTCGCCGGGGACAGGGGGAAGACATTCAGTACTTC
J: TRBJ1-1; V: TRBV5-1; D: NA; CDR3: CASRSGNTEAFF; DNA: TGCGCCAGCAGGTCGGGGAACACTGAAGCTTTCTTT
J: TRBJ2-1; V: TRBV5-4; D: NA; CDR3: CASSFSQGFYNEQFF; DNA: TGTGCCAGCAGCTTCTCCCAGGGGTTCTACAATGAGCAGTTCTTC
J: TRBJ1-2; V: TRBV4-1; D: TRBD1; CDR3: CASSHVGQGMYGYTF; DNA: TGCGCCAGCAGCCACGTGGGACAGGGAATGTATGGCTACACCTTC
J: TRBJ1-2; V: TRBV5-1; D: NA; CDR3: CASSLGGTNYGYTF; DNA: TGCGCCAGCAGCTTGGGGGGCACTAACTATGGCTACACCTTC
J: TRBJ1-1; V: TRBV10-3; D: NA; CDR3: CAIREGAMNTEAFF; DNA: TGTGCCATCAGGGAAGGAGCCATGAACACTGAAGCTTTCTTT
J: TRBJ1-5; V: TRBV21-1; D: NA; CDR3: CASSLPREHFSRHGQPQHF; DNA: TGTGCCAGCAGCCTTCCCCGTGAGCACTTCAGCCGCCACGGGCAGCCCCAGCATTTT
J: TRBJ1-2; V: TRBV27; D: NA; CDR3: CASSLSWALANYGYTF; DNA: TGTGCCAGCAGTTTATCGTGGGCCTTAGCTAACTATGGCTACACCTTC
J: TRBJ2-3; V: TRBV7-9; D: TRBD2; CDR3: CASSPEGRLAGRTDTQYF; DNA: TGTGCCAGCAGCCCAGAGGGGCGACTAGCGGGGCGCACAGATACGCAGTATTTT
J: TRBJ2-3; V: TRBV7-8; D: NA; CDR3: CASSLGSYSTDTQYF; DNA: TGTGCCAGCAGCCTCGGGTCATACTCCACAGATACGCAGTATTTT
J: TRBJ2-2; V: TRBV6-6; D: NA; CDR3: CASSYSEGKGTGELFF; DNA: TGTGCCAGCAGTTACTCGGAGGGGAAAGGCACCGGGGAGCTGTTTTTT
J: TRBJ2-3; V: TRBV7-9; D: TRBD2; CDR3: CASSPTRTSGRGTDTQYF; DNA: TGTGCCAGCAGCCCAACCCGAACTAGCGGGAGGGGCACAGATACGCAGTATTTT
J: TRBJ2-3; V: TRBV19; D: NA; CDR3: CASSPQGGKIYTQYF; DNA: TGTGCCAGTAGCCCACAGGGGGGGAAAATTTATACGCAGTATTTT
J: TRBJ1-4; V: TRBV6-7; D: NA; CDR3: CASSPQVDLVFF; DNA: TGTGCCAGCAGTCCCCAAGTTGACTTGGTGTTTTTT